These T cell receptor beta chains were read from a single sample in a study of blood T cell repertoires in COVID-19. Data came from immunoSEQ multiplex PCR; TCRdb stores just in-frame clones and leaves some out. There are about 170,000 clones in the sample; under 95% occur only once, and roughly 5.3% lies in the top ten. The source material was peripheral blood. Receptors were obtained from a young man with COVID-19, enrolled during active disease. The CDR3 runs from the conserved cysteine through the conserved F or W. A D gene is named only where the DNA matches it firmly. Some rows have no size entry. The others give once, few or many, or a class for an expanded clone.

TRBV25-1	NA	TRBJ1-6	NA	CASSELGGRGRSPLHF	TGTGCCAGCAGTGAATTGGGGGGTCGTGGTCGTTCACCCCTCCACTTT
TRBV19	NA	TRBJ1-5	TRBD1	CASSVRGTNQPQHF	TGTGCCAGTAGTGTCAGGGGGACCAATCAGCCCCAGCATTTT
TRBV25-1	NA	TRBJ1-2	NA	CASSLGVHYGYTF	TGTGCCAGCTCTCTCGGGGTTCACTATGGCTACACCTTC
TRBV29-1	NA	TRBJ2-2	TRBD2	CSVEVSGRSTGELFF	TGCAGCGTTGAGGTTAGCGGGAGGTCCACCGGGGAGCTGTTTTTT
TRBV9	NA	TRBJ2-1	NA	CASSLSGSTYNEQFF	TGTGCCAGCAGCCTTAGCGGTTCAACCTACAATGAGCAGTTCTTC
TRBV5-1	NA	TRBJ1-2	TRBD1	CASSLVGTGNYGYTF	TGCGCCAGCAGCTTGGTTGGGACAGGCAACTATGGCTACACCTTC
TRBV6-6	NA	TRBJ1-5	NA	CASSYAYQPQHF	TGTGCCAGCAGTTACGCGTATCAGCCCCAGCATTTT
TRBV7-2	NA	TRBJ1-5	NA	CASSLVQGPQPQHF	TGTGCCAGCAGCTTAGTCCAGGGCCCTCAGCCCCAGCATTTT
TRBV18	NA	TRBJ2-7	TRBD1	CASSRTGGDYEQYF	TGTGCCAGCTCACGCACAGGGGGTGACTACGAGCAGTACTTC
TRBV9	NA	TRBJ2-2	TRBD2	CASSVSGWTSGPGELFF	TGTGCCAGCAGCGTATCGGGTTGGACTAGCGGTCCCGGGGAGCTGTTTTTT
TRBV20-1	NA	TRBJ2-2	NA	CSASNGRELFF	TGCAGTGCTAGTAATGGGCGGGAGCTGTTTTTT
TRBV19	NA	TRBJ2-1	NA	CASKRRGDEQFF	TGTGCCAGTAAGCGGCGGGGCGATGAGCAGTTCTTC
TRBV7-9	NA	TRBJ2-1	TRBD2	CASSQGSSGRDEQFF	TGTGCCAGCAGCCAGGGGTCTAGCGGGAGAGATGAGCAGTTCTTC
TRBV29-1	NA	TRBJ2-7	NA	CSVPGDSYEQYF	TGCAGCGTCCCAGGGGACTCCTACGAGCAGTACTTC
TRBV9	once	TRBJ2-1	NA	CASSQPQGSSYNEQFF	TGTGCCAGCAGCCAACCGCAGGGGTCCTCCTACAATGAGCAGTTCTTC
TRBV10-3	NA	TRBJ2-7	TRBD1	CATGDRSSYEQYF	TGTGCCACGGGGGACAGGAGCTCCTACGAGCAGTACTTC
TRBV24-1	few	TRBJ1-2	TRBD1	CATSDTGTGGGYGYTF	TGTGCCACCAGTGATACCGGGACAGGGGGTGGCTATGGCTACACCTTC
TRBV7-9	NA	TRBJ2-2	NA	CASTETRGRGRLFF	TGTGCCAGCACCGAAACTCGCGGCCGCGGGCGTCTGTTTTTT
TRBV19	NA	TRBJ2-5	NA	CASNQGRQETQYF	TGTGCCAGTAACCAAGGGAGGCAAGAGACCCAGTACTTC
TRBV7-3	NA	TRBJ2-1	TRBD2	CASSLAGANNEQFF	TGTGCCAGCAGCCTAGCGGGAGCCAACAATGAGCAGTTCTTC
TRBV7-2	NA	TRBJ1-3	NA	CASRKSGGEGNTIYF	TGTGCCAGCAGAAAAAGCGGGGGCGAGGGAAACACCATATATTTT
TRBV11-2	NA	TRBJ2-1	NA	CASSPPENLLAGLFNEQFF	TGTGCCAGCAGCCCCCCGGAGAATTTACTTGCCGGTCTTTTCAATGAGCAGTTCTTC
TRBV5-5	NA	TRBJ2-7	NA	CASRKGLPASSYEQYF	TGTGCCAGCAGGAAGGGACTCCCGGCCTCCTCCTACGAGCAGTACTTC
TRBV27	once	TRBJ2-7	NA	CASSSGQLYEQYF	TGTGCCAGCAGTTCAGGACAGCTATACGAGCAGTACTTC
TRBV28	NA	TRBJ1-1	NA	CASSFRPGEAGTEAFF	TGTGCCAGCAGTTTTCGGCCAGGGGAAGCGGGAACTGAAGCTTTCTTT
TRBV29-1	NA	TRBJ1-1	NA	CSVLAPLGSKAFF	TGCAGCGTCCTCGCACCCCTCGGGTCGAAAGCTTTCTTT
TRBV28	NA	TRBJ2-1	TRBD2	CASKSGGSSYNEQFF	TGTGCCAGCAAGTCGGGCGGGAGCTCCTACAATGAGCAGTTCTTC
TRBV19	NA	TRBJ1-6	TRBD1	CASRDPSGTGESPLHF	TGTGCCAGTAGAGATCCGTCCGGGACAGGGGAATCACCCCTCCACTTT
TRBV5-5	once	TRBJ2-7	TRBD1	CASREGQGVFYEQYF	TGTGCCAGCAGGGAGGGACAGGGGGTTTTCTACGAGCAGTACTTC
TRBV28	NA	TRBJ1-1	NA	CASSLTVMNTEAFF	TGTGCCAGCAGTTTAACGGTTATGAACACTGAAGCTTTCTTT
TRBV6-5	NA	TRBJ2-2	TRBD2	CASSKREGYTGELFF	TGTGCCAGCAGTAAGCGGGAGGGCTACACCGGGGAGCTGTTTTTT
TRBV4-3	NA	TRBJ2-3	TRBD2	CASSQDLLAGTTDTQYF	TGCGCCAGCAGCCAAGATCTACTAGCGGGAACCACAGATACGCAGTATTTT
TRBV4-3	NA	TRBJ1-1	TRBD1	CASSQLSPTGHTEAFF	TGCGCCAGCAGCCAACTATCCCCGACAGGGCACACTGAAGCTTTCTTT
TRBV12-5	NA	TRBJ2-3	TRBD1	CASQGQGAFGTDTQYF	TGTGCTAGCCAAGGGCAGGGGGCGTTTGGGACAGATACGCAGTATTTT
TRBV6-5	NA	TRBJ2-2	NA	CASARWQENTGELFF	TGTGCCAGTGCCAGGTGGCAGGAGAACACCGGGGAGCTGTTTTTT
TRBV5-6	NA	TRBJ1-5	NA	CASSLERGDNQPQHF	TGTGCCAGCAGCTTGGAAAGGGGTGACAATCAGCCCCAGCATTTT
TRBV6-6	once	TRBJ1-2	TRBD1	CASSYQGQATYGYTF	TGTGCCAGCAGTTACCAGGGACAGGCTACCTATGGCTACACCTTC
TRBV10-3	NA	TRBJ2-3	NA	CASSDTDTQYF	TGTGCCAGTAGCGACACAGATACGCAGTATTTT
TRBV11-3	NA	TRBJ2-1	TRBD1	CASSGQGSYNEQFF	TGTGCCAGCAGCGGACAGGGGTCCTACAATGAGCAGTTCTTC
TRBV19	NA	TRBJ2-7	TRBD1	CASSIEAGGNEQYF	TGTGCCAGTAGTATAGAAGCAGGGGGCAACGAGCAGTACTTC
TRBV28	NA	TRBJ1-2	NA	CASSLRGGYTF	TGTGCCAGCAGTTTGCGGGGTGGCTACACCTTC
TRBV28	NA	TRBJ1-2	NA	CASSPSGLGTKQLYGYTF	TGTGCCAGCAGTCCCAGCGGCTTGGGAACGAAGCAACTCTATGGCTACACCTTC
TRBV5-6	NA	TRBJ1-2	NA	CASSLLHYGYTF	TGTGCCAGCAGCTTGCTCCACTATGGCTACACCTTC
TRBV11-2	NA	TRBJ1-2	NA	CASSLDSSRARGNVYGYTF	TGTGCCAGCAGCTTAGATAGTTCGAGGGCTCGGGGTAATGTCTATGGCTACACCTTC
TRBV5-6	NA	TRBJ2-1	NA	CASSLVVTANYNEQFF	TGTGCCAGCAGCTTGGTCGTGACAGCTAATTACAATGAGCAGTTCTTC
TRBV30	NA	TRBJ2-1	NA	CAWRVSAYNEQFF	TGTGCCTGGAGGGTGAGCGCCTACAATGAGCAGTTCTTC